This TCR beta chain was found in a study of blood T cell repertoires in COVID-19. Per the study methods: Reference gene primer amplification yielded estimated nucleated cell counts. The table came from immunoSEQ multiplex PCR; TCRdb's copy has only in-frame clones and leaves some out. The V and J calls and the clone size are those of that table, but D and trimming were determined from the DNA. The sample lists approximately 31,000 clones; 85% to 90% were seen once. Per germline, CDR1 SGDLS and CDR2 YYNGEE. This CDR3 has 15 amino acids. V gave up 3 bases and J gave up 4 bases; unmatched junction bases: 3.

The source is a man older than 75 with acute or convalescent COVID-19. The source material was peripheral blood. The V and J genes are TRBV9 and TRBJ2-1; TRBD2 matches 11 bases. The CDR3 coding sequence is TGTGCCAGCAGCGACGGGACTAGCGGTTACAATGAGCAGTTCTTC. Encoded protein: CASSDGTSGYNEQFF.